The 11 T cell receptor beta chains in this list originate from one sample, sequenced in a study of T cell responses to AZD1222 COVID-19 vaccine. Produced via immunoSEQ multiplex PCR; TCRdb's table is partial and in-frame only. The data contain approximately 130,000 clones, around 85% of them seen just once; the ten biggest clones take up more than 7.5%. This sample comprised peripheral blood, obtained on day 0 of AZD1222 vaccination. The receptors were gathered from an adult in good health.

This clone was recorded once. The chain joins TRBV10-3 to TRBJ1-3; tentatively, D is TRBD1 (5 bases). The germline V gene has CDR1 ENHRY and CDR2 SYGVKD. V dropped 6 bases and J dropped 0 bases, with 9 bases sitting between them. This CDR3 is 14 amino acids long. This CDR3 reads CAIRKTDSGNTIYF. The CDR3 DNA is TGTGCCATCAGGAAGACAGACTCTGGAAACACCATATATTTT.

This chain connects TRBV19 to TRBJ2-7; TRBD2 is a possible D gene (7 bases). Between the trimmed V and J ends, which lost 5 bases and 3 bases, there was a span of 23 bases. This CDR3 is built from 17 residues. Germline V gives CDR1 LNHDA, CDR2 SQIVND (reference sequence). This CDR3 is CASSLRGGSRPIYEQYF. The CDR3 DNA reads as TGTGCCAGTAGTCTTAGGGGGGGGTCCCGCCCAATCTACGAGCAGTACTTC. Full variable domain (remainder filled in from reference TRBV19 and TRBJ2-7): DGGITQSPKYLFRKEGQNVTLSCEQNLNHDAMYWYRQDPGQGLRLIYYSQIVNDFQKGDIAEGYSVSREKKESFPLTVTSAQKNPTAFYLCASSLRGGSRPIYEQYFGPGTRLTVT.

This clone was found a few times. This chain uses TRBV5-1 with TRBJ1-1; possibly TRBD1 for D (6 bases). Germline V gene lookup returns CDR1 SGHRS and CDR2 YFSETQ. Deletions cut 5 bases from V and 3 bases from J, with 14 bases between. The CDR3 runs to 14 residues. CDR3 sequence: CASRSGHTDTEAFF. In nucleotides, the CDR3 is TGCGCCAGCAGATCGGGACATACGGACACTGAAGCTTTCTTT.

This chain links TRBV9 with TRBJ2-7, with a tentative D call TRBD1 (6 bases). This CDR3 has 15 residues. Trimming removed 0 bases from V and 1 base from J, with 11 bases in between. Germline values: CDR1 SGDLS, CDR2 YYNGEE. In DNA, the CDR3 is TGTGCCAGCAGCGTAGAGGGGACACCGTCCTACGAGCAGTACTTC. This translates into CASSVEGTPSYEQYF.

The V call is TRBV2, the J call TRBJ2-4, with 12 bases lining up with TRBD2. V dropped 6 bases and J dropped 2; count of bases not matched to a gene: 5. Germline values: CDR1 SNHLY, CDR2 FYNNEI. The length of the CDR3 is 16 residues. CDR3: CASRNGLAGSKNIQYF. In DNA form, the CDR3 reads TGTGCCAGCAGGAACGGACTAGCGGGATCCAAAAACATTCAGTACTTC.

The J gene is TRBJ2-2, the V gene TRBV30, with unresolved D. This CDR3 is built from 14 residues. The germline gives CDR1 GTSNPN, CDR2 SVGIG (reference sequence). With 2 bases removed from V and 7 bases from J, the gap between germline ends came to 14 bases. CDR3 coding DNA: TGTGCCTGGAGTCGTTACGGGTCGGTCGGGGAGCTGTTTTTT. Translating gives CAWSRYGSVGELFF.

The genes are TRBV5-1 and TRBJ1-1; unclear D gene. Germline CDR1 is SGHRS and CDR2 is YFSETQ. V shed 0 bases and J shed 0 bases, with 6 bases lying between them. This CDR3 spans 14 amino acids. CDR3 region: CASSLVVLNTEAFF. DNA of the CDR3: TGCGCCAGCAGCTTGGTTGTACTGAACACTGAAGCTTTCTTT.

This chain connects TRBV5-4 to TRBJ1-2; 9 bases agree with TRBD1. The ends lost 3 bases at V and 3 bases at J; junction bases unmatched: 6. The CDR3 extends over 15 amino acids. Per germline, CDR1 SGHNT and CDR2 YYREEE (reference sequence). The CDR3 reads CASSYGTGRDYGYTF. CDR3 DNA: TGTGCCAGCAGCTACGGGACAGGGAGGGACTATGGCTACACCTTC.

The chain joins TRBV3-1 (or the pseudogene TRBV3-2) to TRBJ2-7; 8 bases fit TRBD1. Trimming took 4 bases from V and 0 from J; bases not matched to a gene: 20. CDR1 and CDR2 from the germline V gene are LGHDT and YNNKEL (reference sequence). This CDR3 spans 20 amino acids. CDR3: CASSLSRGQRAFKSSYEQYF. The CDR3 DNA reads as TGTGCCAGCAGCCTCAGCAGGGGGCAGAGGGCTTTTAAGAGCTCCTACGAGCAGTACTTC.

The chain recombines TRBV19 with TRBJ1-1; D is uncertain. This CDR3 has 11 residues. V shed 5 bases and J shed 10 bases, with 11 bases lying between them. From germline, CDR1 is LNHDA and CDR2 SQIVND (reference sequence). CDR3 sequence (DNA): TGTGCCAGTAGTGAGGGCCCGGGAGCTTTCTTT. It translates to CASSEGPGAFF.

This rearrangement joins TRBV19 to TRBJ2-5, with TRBD2 identical over 10 bases. Trimming removed 5 bases from V and 3 bases from J; junction bases left unmatched: 12. Germline lookup yields CDR1 LNHDA and CDR2 SQIVND (reference sequence). The CDR3 runs 17 residues. CDR3 in DNA: TGTGCCAGTAGTTCCCGTAGAGCGGGGGGGGAAAAAGAGACCCAGTACTTC. This codes for CASSSRRAGGEKETQYF. Using reference TRBV19 and TRBJ2-5 for the parts outside the CDR3, the full variable domain is DGGITQSPKYLFRKEGQNVTLSCEQNLNHDAMYWYRQDPGQGLRLIYYSQIVNDFQKGDIAEGYSVSREKKESFPLTVTSAQKNPTAFYLCASSSRRAGGEKETQYFGPGTRLLVL.